A selection of T cell receptor beta chains follows, all from one sample in a study of T cells in Graves' hyperthyroidism and ophthalmopathy. TCRdb processed the multiplex PCR reads anew with MiXCR; each CDR3 protein has one entry. This sample has approximately 700,000 distinct CDR3 sequences, with about 17% found just once. Sequencing was performed on blood. Receptors were obtained from a man younger than 35 with Graves' hyperthyroidism. The CDR3 runs from the conserved cysteine through the conserved F or W. Each record gives: D gene, CDR3 length, clone size, V gene, J gene, CDR3 protein, CDR3 DNA. The D gene is left open where the match is weak. Some rows mark clone size as missing; the rest say once, few, many or name a class of expanded clone.

d_call: NA; cdr3_length: 13; clone_size: few; v_call: TRBV12-3/TRBV12-4; j_call: TRBJ2-1; cdr3_aa: CASSPQGSHEQFF; cdr3_nt: TGTGCCAGCAGTCCACAGGGAAGCCATGAGCAGTTCTTC
d_call: NA; cdr3_length: 16; clone_size: NA; v_call: TRBV3-1; j_call: TRBJ2-7; cdr3_aa: CASSSYPRQRSDEQYF; cdr3_nt: TGTGCCAGCAGCTCCTACCCCCGACAGCGATCAGACGAGCAGTACTTC
d_call: TRBD1; cdr3_length: 16; clone_size: many; v_call: TRBV28; j_call: TRBJ1-2; cdr3_aa: CASSHAGTGNNYGYTF; cdr3_nt: TGTGCCAGCAGTCACGCCGGGACAGGGAATAACTATGGCTACACCTTC
d_call: NA; cdr3_length: 14; clone_size: many; v_call: TRBV30; j_call: TRBJ2-1; cdr3_aa: CAWSGLRTAGAQFF; cdr3_nt: TGTGCCTGGAGTGGTCTACGGACAGCCGGGGCGCAGTTCTTC
d_call: NA; cdr3_length: 15; clone_size: many; v_call: TRBV5-6; j_call: TRBJ1-2; cdr3_aa: CASSLGRGGIYGYTF; cdr3_nt: TGTGCCAGCAGCTTGGGGAGGGGAGGAATCTATGGCTACACCTTC
d_call: NA; cdr3_length: 11; clone_size: many; v_call: TRBV20-1; j_call: TRBJ2-1; cdr3_aa: CSAGYAGEQFF; cdr3_nt: TGCAGTGCTGGGTACGCGGGTGAGCAGTTCTTC
d_call: NA; cdr3_length: 13; clone_size: NA; v_call: TRBV30; j_call: TRBJ2-5; cdr3_aa: CAWGPKSQETQYF; cdr3_nt: TGTGCCTGGGGACCTAAATCCCAAGAGACCCAGTACTTC
d_call: NA; cdr3_length: 15; clone_size: few; v_call: TRBV28; j_call: TRBJ2-7; cdr3_aa: CASSQTGTPTYEQYF; cdr3_nt: TGTGCCAGCAGCCAGACCGGGACTCCAACCTACGAGCAGTACTTC
d_call: NA; cdr3_length: 12; clone_size: few; v_call: TRBV29-1; j_call: TRBJ2-7; cdr3_aa: CSVGMGSYEQYF; cdr3_nt: TGCAGCGTTGGGATGGGATCCTACGAGCAGTACTTC
d_call: TRBD2; cdr3_length: 16; clone_size: many; v_call: TRBV2; j_call: TRBJ2-5; cdr3_aa: CASSERSGRASETQYF; cdr3_nt: TGTGCCAGCAGTGAACGCAGCGGGAGGGCCTCAGAGACCCAGTACTTC
d_call: NA; cdr3_length: 14; clone_size: NA; v_call: TRBV2; j_call: TRBJ1-5; cdr3_aa: CASSSGPVNQPQHF; cdr3_nt: TGTGCCAGCAGTTCGGGACCGGTCAATCAGCCCCAGCATTTT
d_call: NA; cdr3_length: 13; clone_size: NA; v_call: TRBV7-2; j_call: TRBJ2-5; cdr3_aa: CASSPSSGETQYF; cdr3_nt: TGTGCCAGCAGCCCCTCGTCGGGGGAGACCCAGTACTTC
d_call: NA; cdr3_length: 13; clone_size: NA; v_call: TRBV6-1; j_call: TRBJ1-1; cdr3_aa: CASKHGTNTEAFF; cdr3_nt: TGTGCCAGCAAGCACGGAACGAACACTGAAGCTTTCTTT
d_call: NA; cdr3_length: 15; clone_size: many; v_call: TRBV6-2/TRBV6-3; j_call: TRBJ1-2; cdr3_aa: CASSFPDNPNYGYTF; cdr3_nt: TGTGCCAGCAGTTTCCCCGATAATCCGAATTATGGCTACACCTTC
d_call: NA; cdr3_length: 17; clone_size: NA; v_call: TRBV6-2/TRBV6-3; j_call: TRBJ2-1; cdr3_aa: CASRPVATRGYYNEQSF; cdr3_nt: TGTGCCAGCAGACCAGTAGCTACCCGGGGATACTACAATGAGCAGTCCTTC
d_call: NA; cdr3_length: 15; clone_size: many; v_call: TRBV28; j_call: TRBJ2-3; cdr3_aa: CASSHGGTIYDTQYF; cdr3_nt: TGTGCCAGCAGTCACGGGGGCACCATATATGATACGCAGTATTTT
d_call: NA; cdr3_length: 15; clone_size: many; v_call: TRBV2; j_call: TRBJ1-1; cdr3_aa: CASSVTGMGDTEAFF; cdr3_nt: TGTGCCAGCAGTGTTACAGGGATGGGGGACACTGAAGCTTTCTTT
d_call: NA; cdr3_length: 13; clone_size: many; v_call: TRBV28; j_call: TRBJ1-1; cdr3_aa: CASSTRDGPGAFF; cdr3_nt: TGTGCCAGCAGCACCCGGGACGGCCCTGGAGCTTTCTTT
d_call: TRBD1; cdr3_length: 16; clone_size: NA; v_call: TRBV7-3; j_call: TRBJ2-3; cdr3_aa: CASSQPRTGGTDTQYF; cdr3_nt: TGCGCCAGCAGCCAACCCAGGACAGGGGGCACAGATACGCAGTATTTT
d_call: NA; cdr3_length: 11; clone_size: many; v_call: TRBV11-3; j_call: TRBJ2-5; cdr3_aa: CASSHGETQYF; cdr3_nt: TGTGCCAGCAGCCATGGGGAGACCCAGTACTTC
d_call: NA; cdr3_length: 16; clone_size: NA; v_call: TRBV10-3; j_call: TRBJ2-3; cdr3_aa: CAISESRTGAVDTQYF; cdr3_nt: TGTGCCATCAGTGAGTCGAGGACGGGAGCCGTAGATACGCAGTATTTT
d_call: NA; cdr3_length: 15; clone_size: NA; v_call: TRBV24-1; j_call: TRBJ2-2; cdr3_aa: CATSEGADPGGELFF; cdr3_nt: TGTGCCACCAGTGAAGGGGCTGATCCCGGTGGGGAGCTGTTTTTT
d_call: TRBD1; cdr3_length: 15; clone_size: many; v_call: TRBV28; j_call: TRBJ1-3; cdr3_aa: CASTPTGGSGNTIYF; cdr3_nt: TGTGCCAGCACCCCGACAGGGGGCTCTGGAAACACCATATATTTT
d_call: NA; cdr3_length: 12; clone_size: many; v_call: TRBV14; j_call: TRBJ2-1; cdr3_aa: CASSEGPTRQFF; cdr3_nt: TGTGCCAGCAGCGAAGGACCGACTAGACAGTTCTTC
d_call: TRBD1; cdr3_length: 14; clone_size: few; v_call: TRBV25-1; j_call: TRBJ1-2; cdr3_aa: CASSEYTGVYGYTF; cdr3_nt: TGTGCCAGCAGTGAATATACAGGGGTCTATGGCTACACCTTC
d_call: NA; cdr3_length: 11; clone_size: many; v_call: TRBV28; j_call: TRBJ1-2; cdr3_aa: CASTGYYGYTF; cdr3_nt: TGTGCCAGCACAGGGTACTATGGCTACACCTTC
d_call: TRBD1; cdr3_length: 12; clone_size: few; v_call: TRBV12-3/TRBV12-4; j_call: TRBJ1-2; cdr3_aa: CASRQGFYGYTF; cdr3_nt: TGTGCCAGCAGACAGGGGTTCTATGGCTACACCTTC
d_call: TRBD1; cdr3_length: 14; clone_size: many; v_call: TRBV28; j_call: TRBJ1-2; cdr3_aa: CASTTLTGGSGYTF; cdr3_nt: TGTGCCAGCACCACTCTGACAGGGGGTAGTGGCTACACCTTC